The entry that follows covers one T cell receptor beta chain sequence. The data originate from a study of blood T cell repertoires in COVID-19. Overall study context: From T cells, B-cell-depleted T cells, or PBMCs came the material, which was cDNA or gDNA.

Looked up from germline, CDR1 is LGHNA and CDR2 is YNFKEQ. The CDR3 runs to 16 residues. The ends were cut back, 1 base at V and 3 bases at J, with 12 bases in the middle. Study processing details: Reference gene primer amplification gave nucleated cell count estimates. The repertoire was sequenced with immunoSEQ multiplex PCR; TCRdb's copy has only in-frame clones and lacks some. The DNA gave D and trimming, while V, J and clone size come from that table. The table has hundreds of thousands of clones, about four fifths seen once. J is TRBJ1-4 and V is TRBV4-2, with unresolved D. This TCR came from a woman aged 50 to 65 who had been exposed to COVID-19. The specimen sequenced was PBMCs or T cells enriched from blood (not recorded which). CDR3 nucleotide sequence: TGTGCCAGCAGCCAAGTGGGCCGGCAGTCTAATGAAAAACTGTTTTTT. It translates to CASSQVGRQSNEKLFF.